This T cell receptor beta chain emerged from a study of T-cell reconstitution after alpha-beta-depleted transplantation in children. This clonotype has just a few counts. A TCRbeta library incorporating unique molecular identifiers was prepared. TCRdb processed the PCR reads anew with MiXCR; each CDR3 protein has one entry. The sample carries over 300,000 distinct CDR3 sequences, 10% recorded once. CDR1 and CDR2 (germline): MGHDK, SYGVNS. The ends were cut back, 8 bases at V and 2 bases at J, with 13 bases in the middle. The CDR3 consists of 14 residues. The sequence came from a human donor who donated a stem cell graft to a child with acute lymphoblastic leukemia. J is TRBJ2-1 and V is TRBV25-1; D tentatively fits TRBD1 or TRBD2 (6 bases each). The sample consisted of PBMCs from the stem cell graft donor, taken from the stem cell graft. The CDR3 is CASPRGLPYNEQFF. CDR3 coding DNA: TGTGCCAGCCCACGGGGGCTTCCCTACAATGAGCAGTTCTTC.